The rows below give T cell receptor beta chains drawn from one sample of a study of shared clonotypes between healthy human individuals. Sequencing was performed with immunoSEQ multiplex PCR; in TCRdb, only in-frame clones are kept and a portion is missing. The repertoire has about 2.1 million clones, around 93% of them found once; the top ten carry over 1.5%. Sequenced: naive CD8+ T cells from PBMCs. The receptors come from a man aged 18 to 30 in good health. Some clones in this sample may be carry-over from other donors' samples. Each CDR3 is given without its conserved first and last residue.

J	V	CDR3
TRBJ2-1	TRBV6-5	ASSYSPNNEQF
TRBJ2-1	TRBV7-9	ASSLGKEQF
TRBJ2-7	TRBV4-3	ASSPGQGGYEQY
TRBJ2-5	TRBV25-1	ASSEYQGGETQY
TRBJ1-1	TRBV5-6	ASSLGTGLNTEAF
TRBJ2-2	TRBV4-3	ASSQVARNTGELF
TRBJ2-1	TRBV7-6	ASSLRVAGYNEQF
TRBJ1-2	TRBV9	ASSVAIGQLAHGYT
TRBJ2-6	TRBV28	AGTGSGANVLT
TRBJ2-3	TRBV27	ASSPPPAGGLDTQY
TRBJ2-2	TRBV28	ASSLRDVGRAGELF
TRBJ2-3	TRBV29-1	SVDRDSSTDTQY
TRBJ2-7	TRBV27	ASHNPDSESYEQY
TRBJ2-7	TRBV11-2	ASSFTRVHEQY
TRBJ2-3	TRBV4-1	ASSQVLSGATDTQY
TRBJ1-2	TRBV27	ASREGYGYT
TRBJ1-5	TRBV28	ASSFNLGANQPQH
TRBJ1-1	TRBV29-1	SAKRGRTNTEAF
TRBJ2-7	TRBV15	ATSRAPDEAYEQY
TRBJ2-1	TRBV13	ASLRNRAIYNEQF
TRBJ1-1	TRBV4-1	ASSQSPTGGLGTEAF
TRBJ2-7	TRBV4-2	ASSQGASGGTYEQY
TRBJ1-5	TRBV27	ASSSRGGRNQPQH
TRBJ2-7	TRBV27	ASSMTGTGLGEQY
TRBJ2-1	TRBV9	ASERWGDEQF
TRBJ1-2	TRBV7-9	ASSTNQGAYNYGYT
TRBJ1-5	TRBV19	ASSIGTGNQPQH
TRBJ2-6	TRBV27	ASSWGGANVLT
TRBJ2-2	TRBV27	ASSSFWTATGELF
TRBJ2-1	TRBV4-2	ASSQYGEGAYNEQF
TRBJ2-1	TRBV19	ASRINNEQF
TRBJ2-7	TRBV27	ASSLTSGDGSYEQY
TRBJ1-5	TRBV15	ATRDRDSQPQH
TRBJ2-1	TRBV7-8	ASSFNNEQF
TRBJ1-1	TRBV19	ASNPASRNTEAF
TRBJ2-2	TRBV7-9	ASSPPGGRSHGELF
TRBJ1-2	TRBV10-2	ASNPAGAYYGYT
TRBJ2-1	TRBV29-1	SVVWKEQF
TRBJ2-7	TRBV13	ASSLAGREDEQY
TRBJ2-7	TRBV29-1	SAGGQGSYEQY
TRBJ1-2	TRBV2	ASSEGTAKGYT